This paragraph covers one T cell receptor (beta chain) sequence. Authors' processing steps: Estimated nucleated cell counts came from reference gene primer amplification. Clones were sequenced by immunoSEQ multiplex PCR, and TCRdb holds only the in-frame ones, with some missing. The D gene and trimming were derived from the DNA, and the V and J assignments and clone size from that table. The sample lists roughly 280,000 clones, more than 85% occurring once. These data originate in a study of blood T cell repertoires in COVID-19. Study in general: The United States, Italy and Spain were the sources of the acute and convalescent COVID-19 samples.

The V end lost 2 bases, the J end lost 3 bases, and 10 bases lay between the germline ends. There are 14 residues in the CDR3. CDR1 and CDR2 from the germline V gene are SGHAT and FQNNGV. The sequenced material came from peripheral blood. The clonotype was recovered from a man aged 18 to 30 with active or convalescent COVID-19. The rearrangement joins TRBV11-2 to TRBJ1-1; D call uncertain. The CDR3 DNA reads as TGTGCCAGCAGCTTAATGCTGCGGGACACTGAAGCTTTCTTT. This sequence encodes CASSLMLRDTEAFF.